This TCR beta chain is drawn from a study of T cell responses to AZD1222 COVID-19 vaccine (dated by TCRdb to the early 2020s). Background for the entire study: AZD1222 recipients whose second dose came at about 4 weeks and those whose second dose came at about 12 weeks were combined into one group, since spike-specific TCR depth and breadth did not differ between the two schedules. TCR sequencing was performed for about 240 trial participants, of whom some 200 were given two doses of AZD1222 and roughly 25 were given two doses of MenACWY control vaccine. Enrollment into the trials was organized by age into subgroups of 18-55, 56-69 and 70-plus years, and those subgroups contained approximately 160, 26 and 62 TCR-sequenced participants, respectively. The investigation overall reported the following: Conclusions about previously exposed vaccinees are limited, since just five or six AZD1222 recipients were seropositive for SARS-CoV-2 at baseline. A significant rise in spike-specific TCR breadth and depth was observed after two AZD1222 doses relative to day 0 and relative to MenACWY recipients. Participants were mostly white British, with more females than males. The authors suggested clonal diversity may have been underestimated. Vaccine-associated CD4 TCRs spanned the whole spike protein, with dominant responses in regions 160-218 and 743-854. Reportedly, almost half of the unique spike-specific TCRs recognized epitopes lying outside the regions that are mutated in the B.1.351 and B.1.1.7 variants. Because no day 14 peak-response samples were available, repertoires were characterized only after the peak T cell response. The 56-69-year group was small, and its depth increase did not reach significance, likely because of low power.

In the case of this clone: No cognate antigen has been identified for it. Within one base of it there is no much larger clone, and no base qualities were kept.

The CDR3 regions of human TCRbeta chains were analyzed by immunosequencing. The paper's processing steps were these. Repertoire TCRs were checked for matches against a reference library of SARS-CoV-2-specific TCRs that had been generated using the MIRA antigen-specificity platform. Breadth was defined as the fraction of unique TCRs that were SARS-CoV-2-associated, and depth was defined as the fraction of total T cells that were SARS-CoV-2-associated. Using the MIRA data, every spike-specific TCR was mapped to the spike region that the TCR reacted to and assigned to either a CD4 or a CD8 class. Log10-transformed breadth and depth values were compared by one-way ANOVA with Sidak's multiple comparisons tests. The table was pulled from immuneACCESS by TCRdb, which kept in-frame rearrangements only. Such tables lose some clones; where checked, under half of the loss comes from unresolved V genes, and the rest has no known cause. Clone size and V and J calls were adopted from that table, with D and trimming inferred from the DNA. This sample comprises about 94,000 clones, almost 90% of them detected only once. The top ten hold about 8% of the sample.

Looking up the germline V gene (reference sequence) yields CDR1 LNHDA and CDR2 SQIVND. V sheds 9 bases and J sheds 2 bases, leaving 11 bases between their ends. Including the terminal cysteine and phenylalanine, the CDR3 comprises 14 residues. Only the CDR3 part of the read is kept: 42 bases, read in frame from the first base. The sample's time point label, in plain terms: baseline before first vaccination. The vaccinee samples were drawn from two UK trials, COV001 and COV002, one of which was a single-blind randomized controlled phase 2/3 trial testing AZD1222 (ChAdOx1 nCoV-19) in healthy adults. For TCRbeta chain sequencing, PBMC samples from trial participants were taken at day 0 and at day 28 after the second dose.

The chain is encoded by TRBV19 joined to TRBJ2-6; the D segment could be TRBD2, given 6 matching bases. The TCR sequence derives from an adult in good health. The sample here was peripheral blood, taken on day 0 of AZD1222 vaccination. The nucleotide sequence is TGTGCCAGCCGGGGGTCCGCTGGGGCCAACGTCCTGACTTTC. Its protein reads: CASRGSAGANVLTF.